Below are 5 T cell receptor beta chains sequenced from a single sample in a study of beta chain features in type 1 diabetes. No antigen is known for these receptors. The whole isolated RNA underwent reverse transcription, so sequencing captured expressed TCRB transcripts. The assay was immunoSEQ multiplex PCR, and TCRdb's table has in-frame clones only and misses some. The table records over 650,000 clones, about 14% of them present only once. General study points: Shortening that was moderate but significant affected the TCRB CDR3s of Type 1 diabetes patients in all four CD4+ subsets.

Sequencing was done on a sample of naive CD4+ T cells from blood. These receptors came from a man aged 18-30 years with type 1 diabetes.

This clone was counted a few times. This rearrangement joins TRBV30 to TRBJ1-3; no definite D call. Germline V gene data show CDR1 as GTSNPN and CDR2 as SVGIG (reference sequence). Between the trimmed V and J ends, which lost 4 bases and 0 bases, there was a span of 7 bases. The CDR3 is 13 residues long. CDR3 region: CAWTLDSGNTIYF. The CDR3 region has the DNA TGTGCCTGGACTCTAGACTCTGGAAACACCATATATTTT.

DNA for the CDR3: TGTGCCACCAGCAGAGTATTGACCCCCTTAGGGGAGCAGTTCTTC. The encoded protein is CATSRVLTPLGEQFF. This chain joins TRBV15 and TRBJ2-1; no clear D. The V gene's germline CDR1 is LNHNV and CDR2 YYDKDF (reference sequence). Between the trimmed V and J ends, which lost 1 base and 10 bases, there was a span of 17 bases. The CDR3 sequence is 15 residues long.

The V call is TRBV5-1, the J call TRBJ2-7; the D gene could be TRBD1 or TRBD2 (5 bases each). CDR1 and CDR2 from the germline V gene are SGHRS and YFSETQ. CDR3 length: 13 residues. Trimming pared 4 bases from V and 2 bases from J, leaving 10 bases between. The CDR3 DNA reads TGCGCCAGCAGCCCGGGACGCCCCTACGAGCAGTACTTC. Translating gives CASSPGRPYEQYF.

The genes are TRBV5-4 and TRBJ2-4; 9 positions agree with TRBD2. Trimming cost V 0 bases and J 0 bases; bases outside gene matches: 7. CDR1 is SGHNT and CDR2 is YYREEE in the germline V gene (reference sequence). This CDR3 is 18 amino acids long. The CDR3 protein is CASSLAGSGGRAKNIQYF. CDR3 nucleotide sequence: TGTGCCAGCAGCTTGGCCGGTAGCGGGGGTCGAGCCAAAAACATTCAGTACTTC.

This clone has at least ten counts. The genes are TRBV7-2 and TRBJ2-1, with a weak D call TRBD1 (6 bases). The CDR3 length is 14 residues. Germline-derived CDR1 and CDR2 are SGHTA and FQGNSA. V was pared by 5 bases and J by 4 bases, with 12 bases between. Here the CDR3 DNA reads TGTGCCAGCAGCCGAGGGACACTTTACAATGAGCAGTTCTTC. This encodes CASSRGTLYNEQFF.